This TCR beta chain was identified in a study of cytomegalovirus exposure and HLA in healthy donors. Turning to the study itself: An analysis done earlier identified about 120 million unique TCR beta sequences from approximately 180 million T cells. Across some 400 genotyped donors, just over 80% landed in the Caucasian-associated ancestry cluster. Study-level points and caveats: It was likely that a cluster of highly shared sequence variants was a sequencing artifact.

Comments on this clone: What it recognizes is unknown.

The CDR3 length is 14 residues. With 5 bases removed from V and 7 bases from J, the gap between germline ends came to 18 bases. The germline V gene has CDR1 SGHVS and CDR2 FNYEAQ. Use of 60 Vbeta and 13 Jbeta primers characterized the PCR. In the authors' workflow: About 80 million unique TCR beta chains, around 10 million of them shared, were counted by a later analysis. Sequencing was performed with immunoSEQ multiplex PCR; in TCRdb, only in-frame clones are kept and a portion is missing. The V and J calls and clone size come from that table; D and trimming were worked out from the DNA. The table records about 160,000 clones, 82% of them present only once.

The specimen was PBMCs. The rearrangement uses TRBV7-6 and TRBJ2-7; D not resolved. The receptor was derived from a man aged 50-60 years in good health and CMV-seropositive. CDR3 DNA: TGTGCCAGCAGCAAAGTGGAGAGGCATGGGGAGCAGTACTTC. It specifies CASSKVERHGEQYF.